Below are 24 T cell receptor beta chains sequenced from a single sample in a study of T cells in Graves' hyperthyroidism and ophthalmopathy. Authors of the study amplified TCR beta CDR3 regions from RNA transcripts. A first-round RT-PCR of the TCR CDR3 used the HTBI primer set. One entry per CDR3 protein results from TCRdb running MiXCR on the multiplex PCR reads. The sample contains 500,000 to 750,000 distinct CDR3 sequences, 11% to 15% of which appear only once. The material sequenced was blood. Receptor source: a woman aged 18-30 years with Graves' ophthalmopathy.

The J gene is TRBJ1-1, the V gene TRBV5-4; no reliable D call. V lost 0 bases and J 3 bases, leaving 12 bases between the germline ends. Per germline, CDR1 SGHNT and CDR2 YYREEE (reference sequence). The CDR3 runs 15 residues. The CDR3 DNA is TGTGCCAGCAGCTTGGATCTCTGGGGTTACACTGAAGCTTTCTTT. It specifies CASSLDLWGYTEAFF.

The chain combines TRBV20-1 with TRBJ2-3, with TRBD2 matching 11 bases. The length of the CDR3 is 13 residues. After removal of 7 bases from V and 1 base from J, the junction contained 1 base not matched to a gene. Germline CDR1 DFQATT, CDR2 SNEGSKA (reference sequence). As DNA, the CDR3 is TGCAGTGAGGGACTAGCGGGCACAGATACGCAGTATTTT. Translating gives CSEGLAGTDTQYF.

This clonotype was observed many times. This chain links TRBV7-2 with TRBJ2-7; 12 bases line up with TRBD2. Germline CDR1 and CDR2: SGHTA and FQGNSA. Trimming removed 7 bases from V and 6 bases from J; junction bases left unmatched: 7. This CDR3 comprises 14 residues. The CDR3 spells CASTSSGRAFEQYF. The CDR3 region has the DNA TGTGCCAGCACCTCTAGCGGGAGGGCTTTCGAGCAGTACTTC.

This clonotype was recorded many times. The chain links TRBV28 to TRBJ2-1, with D maybe TRBD1 (5 bases). CDR1 is MDHEN and CDR2 is SYDVKM in the germline V gene. With 6 bases removed from V and 7 bases from J, the gap between germline ends came to 13 bases. This CDR3 contains 13 residues. CDR3 sequence: CASRQGVKNEQFF. CDR3 nucleotides: TGTGCCAGCAGGCAGGGTGTCAAGAATGAGCAGTTCTTC.

This clonotype was counted many times. The chain carries TRBV28 and TRBJ1-4, with 10 bases that match TRBD1. Unmatched junction bases numbered 7, after V lost 2 bases and J lost 7 bases. Germline CDR1 reads MDHEN; CDR2 reads SYDVKM. The CDR3 spans 16 residues. CDR3 loop: CASSLGGTGAVEKLFF. DNA of the CDR3: TGTGCCAGCAGTTTAGGCGGGACAGGGGCTGTTGAAAAACTGTTTTTT. Full variable domain (outside the CDR3, taken from reference TRBV28 and TRBJ1-4): DVKVTQSSRYLVKRTGEKVFLECVQDMDHENMFWYRQDPGLGLRLIYFSYDVKMKEKGDIPEGYSVSREKKERFSLILESASTNQTSMYLCASSLGGTGAVEKLFFGSGTQLSVL.

The V call is TRBV7-2, the J call TRBJ2-3; D is ambiguous. Trimming shortened V by 5 bases and J by 3 bases, and 15 bases separated the two germline ends. The V gene's germline CDR1 is SGHTA and CDR2 FQGNSA. The length of the CDR3 is 15 residues. CDR3 nucleotides: TGTGCCAGCAGCCAAGTAGCAGGTTTTACAGATACGCAGTATTTT. This sequence encodes CASSQVAGFTDTQYF.

There are many counts of this clonotype. The chain links TRBV3-1 to TRBJ2-7; a weak D match, TRBD1 (6 bases). Trimming took 2 bases from V and 2 from J, leaving 10 bases between them. The CDR3 is 14 amino acids. Germline CDR1 LGHDT, CDR2 YNNKEL (reference sequence). The CDR3 reads CASSQIRDTYEQYF. The CDR3 DNA sequence: TGTGCCAGCAGCCAAATCCGGGACACCTACGAGCAGTACTTC.

This clonotype was recorded at least ten times. The gene calls are TRBV18 and TRBJ2-3; the D is unclear. The CDR3 is made up of 14 amino acids. Per the germline V gene, CDR1 is KGHSH and CDR2 is LQKENI. Trimming removed 3 bases from V and 1 base from J, with 8 bases in between. CDR3 in DNA: TGTGCCAGCTCACCCACGGACGGCACAGATACGCAGTATTTT. Amino acids: CASSPTDGTDTQYF.

The CDR3 loop reads CASRTATDTQYF. CDR3 bases: TGTGCCAGTCGTACAGCCACAGATACGCAGTATTTT. The chain uses TRBV6-2 or TRBV6-3 and TRBJ2-3; D remains unclear. The germline V gene encodes CDR1 MNHEY and CDR2 SVGEGT. The CDR3 extends over 12 amino acids. V dropped 9 bases and J dropped 2 bases, with 9 bases sitting between them.

The J gene is TRBJ2-3, the V gene TRBV4-1, with 7 bases aligning to TRBD2. V shed 3 bases and J 0 bases; nucleotides not matched to a gene: 6. Germline assignment: CDR1 MGHRA and CDR2 YSYEKL. The CDR3 extends over 16 amino acids. The CDR3 nucleotides read TGCGCCAGCAGCCAGCCGGGACTAACTAGCACAGATACGCAGTATTTT. It codes for CASSQPGLTSTDTQYF.

V and J are TRBV10-3 and TRBJ1-6, with TRBD1 as a possible D gene (5 bases). CDR3 length equals 13 residues. Germline V gene sequence: CDR1 ENHRY, CDR2 SYGVKD. V was pared by 9 bases and J by 8 bases, with 14 bases between. CDR3 bases: TGTGCCATTCACCGGGACTCCTATTCACCCCTCCACTTT. This codes for CAIHRDSYSPLHF.

The chain uses TRBV4-1 and TRBJ2-2, with 12 positions matching TRBD2. The V and J ends lost 5 bases and 4 bases, in that order; junction bases with no gene match: 8. The CDR3 is 17 residues long. Germline CDR1 and CDR2: MGHRA and YSYEKL. Here the CDR3 reads CASSLRLAGVGTGELFF. The CDR3 DNA is TGCGCCAGCAGCTTGAGACTAGCGGGAGTTGGCACCGGGGAGCTGTTTTTT.

The chain joins TRBV10-3 to TRBJ2-5, with D possibly matching TRBD2 (5 bases). V was pared by 0 bases and J by 2 bases, with 16 bases between. The length of the CDR3 is 17 residues. Germline V lookup: CDR1 ENHRY, CDR2 SYGVKD. CDR3 DNA: TGTGCCATCAGTGAGTCCCTCGAGACCAGAGGGCAAGAGACCCAGTACTTC. Translating it yields CAISESLETRGQETQYF.

This clonotype was recorded a few times. This chain uses TRBV27 with TRBJ1-4, with D possibly matching TRBD1 (5 bases). Germline V CDR1 and CDR2: MNHEY, SMNVEV (reference sequence). The CDR3 is made up of 14 amino acids. Trimming took 5 bases from V and 3 from J, leaving 10 bases between them. CDR3 region: CASSRRGANEKLFF. The CDR3 nucleotides are TGTGCCAGCAGTCGAAGAGGGGCTAATGAAAAACTGTTTTTT.

To note about this clonotype: A single base separates this from a much larger clone, so it may be a read error. The chain employs TRBV20-1 and TRBJ2-1, with TRBD2 as a possible D gene (6 bases). Trimming removed 2 bases from V and 3 bases from J, with 17 bases in between. The CDR3 runs 16 residues. Germline CDR1 is DFQATT and CDR2 is SNEGSKA (reference sequence). The CDR3: CSARTHAGLFYNEQFF. DNA of the CDR3: TGCAGTGCTAGAACCCACGCGGGACTCTTCTACAATGAGCAGTTCTTC.

This clonotype appeared many times. The rearrangement links TRBV7-8 to TRBJ2-1, with unresolved D. This CDR3 is built from 13 residues. From germline, CDR1 is SGHVS and CDR2 FQNEAQ. V gave up 5 bases and J gave up 5 bases, with 10 bases separating them. The DNA for the CDR3 is TGTGCCAGCAGCGCCCCGGGTAACAATGAGCAGTTCTTC. This codes for CASSAPGNNEQFF.

This rearrangement joins TRBV5-1 to TRBJ2-5; TRBD2 might be the D (5 bases). V lost 3 bases to trimming and J lost 1 base, with 7 bases between them. CDR3 size: 13 residues. Germline values: CDR1 SGHRS, CDR2 YFSETQ. In DNA form, the CDR3 reads TGCGCCAGCAGCTGGGAGAGCCAAGAGACCCAGTACTTC. Its translation is CASSWESQETQYF.

The CDR3 DNA sequence: TGTGCCATTGGACTAGCGGGAGATTACAATGAGCAGTTCTTC. Protein product: CAIGLAGDYNEQFF. The V gene is TRBV10-3, the J gene TRBJ2-1, with 13 bases fitting TRBD2. This CDR3 is built from 14 residues. The V segment lost 9 bases and the J segment 4 bases; nucleotides outside the gene matches: 3. Germline V lookup: CDR1 ENHRY, CDR2 SYGVKD.

This clonotype was observed at least ten times. The rearrangement uses TRBV7-3 and TRBJ1-1, with D maybe TRBD1 (5 bases). This CDR3 is 13 amino acids long. V lost 0 bases and J lost 3, with 5 bases in between. Per the germline V gene, CDR1 is SGHTA and CDR2 is FQGTGA. The CDR3 nucleotides are TGTGCCAGCAGCTTAACGGGACACACTGAAGCTTTCTTT. It is translated as CASSLTGHTEAFF.

This clonotype came up many times. This chain joins TRBV13 and TRBJ2-7; no clear D. This CDR3 has 12 residues. Germline V lookup: CDR1 PRHDT, CDR2 FYEKMQ (reference sequence). The V and J ends lost 0 bases and 5 bases respectively, with 5 bases between them. The CDR3 sequence: CASSLGPNEQYF. CDR3 nucleotides: TGTGCCAGCAGCTTAGGCCCCAACGAGCAGTACTTC.

This clonotype has at least ten counts. The J gene is TRBJ2-3, the V gene TRBV9; 10 nucleotides agree with TRBD2. Looked up from germline, CDR1 is SGDLS and CDR2 is YYNGEE. The CDR3 is 16 amino acids. V trimming: 3 bases; J trimming: 0 bases; junction bases outside the gene matches: 4. The CDR3 bases are TGTGCCAGCAGCGCTAGCGGGAGACCTAGCACAGATACGCAGTATTTT. Protein sequence: CASSASGRPSTDTQYF. The variable domain in full, completed from reference TRBV9 and TRBJ2-3, reads DSGVTQTPKHLITATGQRVTLRCSPRSGDLSVYWYQQSLDQGLQFLIQYYNGEERAKGNILERFSAQQFPDLHSELNLSSLELGDSALYFCASSASGRPSTDTQYFGPGTRLTVL.

The CDR3 protein is CASSVGRGQGADGYTF. The CDR3, as DNA: TGTGCCAGCAGCGTAGGGCGAGGACAGGGGGCGGATGGCTACACCTTC. V gene TRBV9 combines with J gene TRBJ1-2, with 11 bases identical to TRBD1. Looked up from germline, CDR1 is SGDLS and CDR2 is YYNGEE. The ends lost 0 bases at V and 6 bases at J; junction bases unmatched: 7. The CDR3 extends over 16 amino acids.

This clonotype has just one count. The gene calls are TRBV9 and TRBJ2-5; D remains ambiguous. The germline V gene has CDR1 SGDLS and CDR2 YYNGEE. This CDR3 is 15 amino acids long. Trimming took 0 bases from V and 0 from J, leaving 9 bases between them. In DNA, the CDR3 is TGTGCCAGCAGCGTAGCTCCACTGTACCAAGAGACCCAGTACTTC. Protein sequence: CASSVAPLYQETQYF.

This clonotype was counted ten times or more. The CDR3 sequence: CASSPTASDTQYF. The CDR3 bases are TGTGCCAGCTCACCGACAGCCTCCGATACGCAGTATTTT. The gene calls are TRBV18 and TRBJ2-3, with a weak D call TRBD1 (5 bases). Germline V lookup: CDR1 KGHSH, CDR2 LQKENI. Trimming pared 3 bases from V and 6 bases from J, leaving 10 bases between. The CDR3 contains 13 residues.